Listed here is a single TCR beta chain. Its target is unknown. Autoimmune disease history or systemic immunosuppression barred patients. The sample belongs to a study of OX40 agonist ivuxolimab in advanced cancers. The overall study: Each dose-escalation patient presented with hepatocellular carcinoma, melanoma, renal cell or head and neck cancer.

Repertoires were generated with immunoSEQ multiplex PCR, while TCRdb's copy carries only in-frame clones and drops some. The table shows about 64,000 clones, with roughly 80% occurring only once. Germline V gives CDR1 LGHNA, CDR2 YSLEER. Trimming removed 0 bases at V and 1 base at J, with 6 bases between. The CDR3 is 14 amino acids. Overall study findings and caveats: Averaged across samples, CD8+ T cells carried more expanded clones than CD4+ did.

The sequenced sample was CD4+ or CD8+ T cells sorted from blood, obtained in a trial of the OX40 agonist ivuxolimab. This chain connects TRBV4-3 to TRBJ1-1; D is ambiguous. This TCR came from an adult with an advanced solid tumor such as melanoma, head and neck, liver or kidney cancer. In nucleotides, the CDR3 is TGCGCCAGCAGCCAAGATTATAGGAACACTGAAGCTTTCTTT. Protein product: CASSQDYRNTEAFF.